This T cell receptor beta chain came from a study of vaccination and CD4 T cells after COVID-19. As for the study in general: Every culture used as a control got a CEFX pool, an HIV-1 Nef pool, or no peptide.

Notes on the study in general: Convalescent patients' clones that were vaccine-specific were spike mono-reactive in 304 of 307 cases.

Treatment in this sample: 10-day PBMC culture with coronavirus spike peptide pools or control peptides (ViraFEST assay). The assay that was used to sequence DNA from cultured CD4+ T cells was the Oncomine TCR Beta short-read assay. TCRdb passed the PCR reads through MiXCR, listing each CDR3 protein once. The sample lists 15,000 or so distinct CDR3 sequences; 30% to 40% were seen once. The CDR3 runs 13 residues. Trimming removed 7 bases from V and 3 bases from J, with 13 bases in between. Germline V gene lookup returns CDR1 SGHRS and CDR2 YFSETQ. This clonotype has more than one count but fewer than ten. Its antigen is currently unknown.

This clonotype was obtained from a human donor who received a COVID-19 vaccine. The V gene is TRBV5-1, the J gene TRBJ2-5; TRBD1 or TRBD2 may be the D gene (5 bases each). Specimen: CD4+ T cells from blood, cultured in vitro, collected before SARS-CoV-2 vaccination. In DNA form, the CDR3 reads TGCGCCAGCGGGGGTCTGGTGAAAGAGACCCAGTACTTC. Translation: CASGGLVKETQYF.